This T cell receptor beta chain was recovered during a study of blood T cell repertoires in COVID-19. Germline CDR1 is SGDLS and CDR2 is YYNGEE. The V end lost 1 base, the J end lost 1 base, and 11 bases lay between the germline ends. CDR3 length: 15 residues. Original processing methods: Reference gene primer amplification gave estimated nucleated cell counts. Profiled with immunoSEQ multiplex PCR; TCRdb holds only in-frame clones, not every one. V and J calls and clone size come straight from that table; D and trimming were deduced from the DNA. The sample includes roughly 190,000 clones, about 86% of them seen just once.

The TCR comes from a human donor with acute or convalescent COVID-19. The donor label of this sample is uncertain. This chain joins TRBV9 and TRBJ1-1; D not certain. The sequenced material came from peripheral blood. CDR3: CASSVYTDTNTEAFF. In DNA, the CDR3 is TGTGCCAGCAGCGTATACACTGACACGAACACTGAAGCTTTCTTT.